This entry concerns a single TCR beta chain. The PCR was carried out with 60 Vbeta primers and 13 Jbeta primers. The repertoire was sequenced with immunoSEQ multiplex PCR; TCRdb's copy has only in-frame clones and lacks some. The table records around 190,000 clones, more than 65% of them present only once. This specimen comes from a study of cytomegalovirus exposure and HLA in healthy donors. Study-level background: Under 90% of approximately 400 genotyped donors fell in the Caucasian-associated ancestry cluster.

Trimming cost V 0 bases and J 1 base; bases outside gene matches: 7. The CDR3 contains 17 residues. The germline V gene encodes CDR1 SGHRS and CDR2 YFSETQ. The gene calls are TRBV5-1 and TRBJ2-7; 10 bases are shared with TRBD1. Sequenced input: PBMCs. This clonotype originated in a woman aged 50 to 60 in good health and CMV-seronegative. The CDR3 bases are TGCGCCAGCAGCTTGGTCCCGACGGGACAGGGGTCCTACGAGCAGTACTTC. This gives the protein CASSLVPTGQGSYEQYF.